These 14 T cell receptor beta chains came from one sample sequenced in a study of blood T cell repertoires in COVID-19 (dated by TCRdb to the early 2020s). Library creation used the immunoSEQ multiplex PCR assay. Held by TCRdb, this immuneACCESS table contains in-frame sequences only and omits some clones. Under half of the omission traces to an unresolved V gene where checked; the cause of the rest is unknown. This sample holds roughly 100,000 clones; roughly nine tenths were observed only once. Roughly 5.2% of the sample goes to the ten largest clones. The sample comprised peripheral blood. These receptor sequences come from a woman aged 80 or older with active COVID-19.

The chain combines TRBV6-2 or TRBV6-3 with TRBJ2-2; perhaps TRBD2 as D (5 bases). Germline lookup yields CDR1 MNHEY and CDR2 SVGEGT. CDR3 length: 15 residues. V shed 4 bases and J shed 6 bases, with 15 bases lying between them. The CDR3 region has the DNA TGTGCCAGCAGTTCCCCGACTGAGCGGCCCGGGGAGCTGTTTTTT. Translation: CASSSPTERPGELFF.

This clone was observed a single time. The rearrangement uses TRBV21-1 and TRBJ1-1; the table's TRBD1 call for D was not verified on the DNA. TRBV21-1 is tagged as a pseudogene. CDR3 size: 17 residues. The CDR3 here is CASSKGRTGALGTEAFF. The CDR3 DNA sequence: TGTGCCAGCAGCAAAGGAAGGACAGGGGCCTTGGGGACTGAAGCTTTCTTT.

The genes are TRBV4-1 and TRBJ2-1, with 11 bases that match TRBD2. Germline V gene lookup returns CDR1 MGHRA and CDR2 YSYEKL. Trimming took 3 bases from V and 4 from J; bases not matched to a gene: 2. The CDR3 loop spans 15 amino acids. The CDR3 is CASSQGLAAYNEQFF. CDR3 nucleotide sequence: TGCGCCAGCAGCCAGGGACTAGCGGCTTACAATGAGCAGTTCTTC.

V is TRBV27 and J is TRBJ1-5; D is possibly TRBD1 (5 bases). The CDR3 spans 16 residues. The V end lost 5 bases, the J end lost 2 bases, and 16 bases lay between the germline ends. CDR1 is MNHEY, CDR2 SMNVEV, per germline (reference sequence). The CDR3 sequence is CASSLVWGGGNQPQHF. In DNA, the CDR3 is TGTGCCAGCAGTCTAGTGTGGGGGGGTGGCAATCAGCCCCAGCATTTT.

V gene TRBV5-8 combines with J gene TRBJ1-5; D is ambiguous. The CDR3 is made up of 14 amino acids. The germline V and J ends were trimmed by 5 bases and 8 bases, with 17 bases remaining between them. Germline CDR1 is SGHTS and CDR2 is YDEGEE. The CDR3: CASSFRELIEPQHF. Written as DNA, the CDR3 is TGTGCCAGCAGTTTTAGGGAGTTAATCGAGCCCCAGCATTTT.

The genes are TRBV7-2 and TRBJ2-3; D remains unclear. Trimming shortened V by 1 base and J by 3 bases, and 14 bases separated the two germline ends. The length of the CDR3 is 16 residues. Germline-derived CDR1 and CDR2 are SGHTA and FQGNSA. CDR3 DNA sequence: TGTGCCAGCAGCTTAGTTGGTAGCTCTGAGACAGATACGCAGTATTTT. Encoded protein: CASSLVGSSETDTQYF.

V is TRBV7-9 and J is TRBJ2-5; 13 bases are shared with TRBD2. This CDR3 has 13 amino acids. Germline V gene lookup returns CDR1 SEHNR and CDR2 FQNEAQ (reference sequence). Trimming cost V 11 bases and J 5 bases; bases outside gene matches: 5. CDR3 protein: CAAGLAGVETQYF. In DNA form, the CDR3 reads TGTGCCGCAGGACTAGCGGGAGTGGAGACCCAGTACTTC.

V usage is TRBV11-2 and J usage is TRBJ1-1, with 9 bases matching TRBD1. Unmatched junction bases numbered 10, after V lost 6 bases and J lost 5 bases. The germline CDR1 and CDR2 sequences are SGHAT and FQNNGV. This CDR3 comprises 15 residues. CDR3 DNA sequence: TGTGCCAGCAGGCCTTACAGGGGGCGGGGGACTGAAGCTTTCTTT. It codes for CASRPYRGRGTEAFF.

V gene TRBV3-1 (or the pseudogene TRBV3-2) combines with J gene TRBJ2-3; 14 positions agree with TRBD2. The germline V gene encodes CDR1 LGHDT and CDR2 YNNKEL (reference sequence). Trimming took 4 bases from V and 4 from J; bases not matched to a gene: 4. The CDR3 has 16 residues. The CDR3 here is CASSRGLAGGSDTQYF. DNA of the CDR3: TGTGCCAGCAGCCGCGGACTAGCGGGGGGTTCAGATACGCAGTATTTT.

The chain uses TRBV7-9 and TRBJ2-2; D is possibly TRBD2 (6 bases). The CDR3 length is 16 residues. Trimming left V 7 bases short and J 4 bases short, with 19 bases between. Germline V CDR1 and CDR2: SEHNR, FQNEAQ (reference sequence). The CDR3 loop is CASTNPPGLGTGELFF. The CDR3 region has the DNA TGTGCCAGCACCAACCCTCCGGGACTCGGCACCGGGGAGCTGTTTTTT.

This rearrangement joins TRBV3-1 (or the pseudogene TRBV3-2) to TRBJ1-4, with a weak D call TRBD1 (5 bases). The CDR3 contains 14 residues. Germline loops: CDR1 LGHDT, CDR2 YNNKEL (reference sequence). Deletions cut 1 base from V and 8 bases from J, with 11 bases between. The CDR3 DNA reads TGTGCCAGCAGCCAAGCCCTGGGGGGGGAAAAACTGTTTTTT. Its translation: CASSQALGGEKLFF.

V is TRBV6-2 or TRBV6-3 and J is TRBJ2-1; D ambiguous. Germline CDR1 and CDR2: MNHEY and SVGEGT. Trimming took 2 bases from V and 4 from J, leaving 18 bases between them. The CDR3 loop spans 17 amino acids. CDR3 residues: CASSYATIRTPYNEQFF. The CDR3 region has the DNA TGTGCCAGCAGTTACGCGACAATACGAACACCGTACAATGAGCAGTTCTTC.

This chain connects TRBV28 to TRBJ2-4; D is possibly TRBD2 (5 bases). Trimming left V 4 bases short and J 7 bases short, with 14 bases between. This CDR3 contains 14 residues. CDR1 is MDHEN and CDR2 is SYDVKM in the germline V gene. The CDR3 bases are TGTGCCAGCAGTTCGGGGAGAATTGGGAACATTCAGTACTTC. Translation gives CASSSGRIGNIQYF.

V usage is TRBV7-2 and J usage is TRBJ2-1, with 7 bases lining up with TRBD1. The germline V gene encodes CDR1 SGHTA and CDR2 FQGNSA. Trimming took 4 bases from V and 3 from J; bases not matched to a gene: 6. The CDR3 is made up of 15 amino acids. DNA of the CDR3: TGTGCCAGCAGCTCGGGACAGCTTAACTACAATGAGCAGTTCTTC. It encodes CASSSGQLNYNEQFF.